This T cell receptor beta chain was sequenced for a study of shared clonotypes between healthy human individuals. For the study at large: CD4 naive and memory got three plates each, CD8 naive two, CD8 memory one.

Turning to this clone: Its matching antigen is unknown.

CD45RO-negative, CCR7-selected cells formed the naive CD8 fraction, which excluded terminally differentiated effector memory CD45RA+ cells. For sorted subsets, 150 to 200 ng DNA per replicate equaled about 31,000 T cell genomes. TCRdb's copy holds only in-frame clones and misses some; the assay was immunoSEQ multiplex PCR. The repertoire includes under 700,000 clones, 85% to 95% of them detected once, and over 0.1% sits in the top ten. Findings and caveats of the study: The study found about 5% of naive CD4 clonotypes shared across four donors. Against clonotypes common to all four donors, non-shared ones had lower generation probabilities.

This sequence originates from a woman between 25 and 40 years old in good health. Sequenced sample: naive CD8+ T cells sorted from blood.

This CDR3 reads CASSVPQSGGRIAKNIQYF. The CDR3 nucleotides are TGCGCCAGCAGTGTCCCCCAATCCGGCGGGAGAATCGCCAAAAACATTCAGTACTTC. V and J are TRBV10-1 and TRBJ2-4; 7 positions agree with TRBD2. Germline lookup yields CDR1 WNHNN and CDR2 SYGVQD (reference sequence). CDR3 size: 19 residues. With 4 bases clipped from V and 1 base from J, the junction kept 16 bases outside the gene matches.